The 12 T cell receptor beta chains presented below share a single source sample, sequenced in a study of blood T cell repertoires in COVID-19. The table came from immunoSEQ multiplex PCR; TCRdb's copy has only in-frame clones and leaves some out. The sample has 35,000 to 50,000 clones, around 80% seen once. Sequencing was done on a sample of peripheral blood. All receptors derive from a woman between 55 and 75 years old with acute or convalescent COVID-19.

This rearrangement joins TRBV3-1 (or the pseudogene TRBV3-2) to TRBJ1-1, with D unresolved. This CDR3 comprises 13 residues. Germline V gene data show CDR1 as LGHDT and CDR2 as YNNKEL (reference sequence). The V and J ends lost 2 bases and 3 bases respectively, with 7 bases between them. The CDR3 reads CASSQRQDTEAFF. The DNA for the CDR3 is TGTGCCAGCAGCCAACGTCAGGACACTGAAGCTTTCTTT.

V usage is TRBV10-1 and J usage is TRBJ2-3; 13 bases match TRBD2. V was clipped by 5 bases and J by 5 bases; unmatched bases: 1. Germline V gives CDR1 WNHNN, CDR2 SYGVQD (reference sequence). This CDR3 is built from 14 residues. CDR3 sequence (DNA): TGCGCCAGCAGTAGACTAGCGGGGGGAGATACGCAGTATTTT. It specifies CASSRLAGGDTQYF.

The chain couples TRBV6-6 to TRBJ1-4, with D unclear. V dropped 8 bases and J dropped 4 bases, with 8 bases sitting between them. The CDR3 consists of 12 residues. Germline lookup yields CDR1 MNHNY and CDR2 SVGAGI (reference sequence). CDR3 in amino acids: CASLSGNEKLFF. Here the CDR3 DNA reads TGTGCCAGCCTTTCGGGTAATGAAAAACTGTTTTTT.

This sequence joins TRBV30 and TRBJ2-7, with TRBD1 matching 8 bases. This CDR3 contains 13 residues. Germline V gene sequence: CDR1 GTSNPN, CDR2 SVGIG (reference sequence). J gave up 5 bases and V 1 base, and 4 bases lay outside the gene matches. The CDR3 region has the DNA TGTGCCTGGAGTGACAGGGGGGCCAACGAGCAGTACTTC. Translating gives CAWSDRGANEQYF. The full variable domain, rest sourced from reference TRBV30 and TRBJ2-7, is SQTIHQWPATLVQPVGSPLSLECTVEGTSNPNLYWYRQAAGRGLQLLFYSVGIGQISSEVPQNLSASRPQDRQFILSSKKLLLSDSGFYLCAWSDRGANEQYFGPGTRLTVT.

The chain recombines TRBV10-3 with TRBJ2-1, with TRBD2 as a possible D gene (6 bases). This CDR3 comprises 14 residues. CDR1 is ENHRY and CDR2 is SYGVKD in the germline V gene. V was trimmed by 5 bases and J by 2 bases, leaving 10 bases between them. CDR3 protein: CAISSAGPYNEQFF. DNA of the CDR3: TGTGCCATCAGTTCGGCGGGACCCTACAATGAGCAGTTCTTC.

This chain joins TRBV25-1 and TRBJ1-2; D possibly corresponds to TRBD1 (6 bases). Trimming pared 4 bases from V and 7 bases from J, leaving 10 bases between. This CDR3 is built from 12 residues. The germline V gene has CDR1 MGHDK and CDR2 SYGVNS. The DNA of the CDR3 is TGTGCCAGCAGTGGCGACAGGCCTGGCTACACCTTC. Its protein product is CASSGDRPGYTF.

The DNA for the CDR3 is TGTGCCAGCAGCTCTGACAGCCACTCTGGGGCCAACGTCCTGACTTTC. Translating it yields CASSSDSHSGANVLTF. The rearrangement joins TRBV5-4 to TRBJ2-6, with D tentatively TRBD1 (5 bases). CDR1 and CDR2 (germline): SGHNT, YYREEE (reference sequence). V was pared by 3 bases and J by 0 bases, with 10 bases between. This CDR3 has 16 amino acids.

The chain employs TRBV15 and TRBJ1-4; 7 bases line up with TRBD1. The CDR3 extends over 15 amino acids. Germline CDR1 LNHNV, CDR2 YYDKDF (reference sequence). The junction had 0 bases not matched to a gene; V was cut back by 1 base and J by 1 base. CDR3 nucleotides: TGTGCCACCAGCAGAGGACAGGGAACTAATGAAAAACTGTTTTTT. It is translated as CATSRGQGTNEKLFF.

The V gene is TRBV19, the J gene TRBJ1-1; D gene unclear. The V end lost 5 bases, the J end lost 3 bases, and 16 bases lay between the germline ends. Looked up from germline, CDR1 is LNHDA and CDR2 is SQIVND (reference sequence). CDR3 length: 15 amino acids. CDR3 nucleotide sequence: TGTGCCAGTAGTCTCTCCGAGACACCATACACTGAAGCTTTCTTT. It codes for CASSLSETPYTEAFF.

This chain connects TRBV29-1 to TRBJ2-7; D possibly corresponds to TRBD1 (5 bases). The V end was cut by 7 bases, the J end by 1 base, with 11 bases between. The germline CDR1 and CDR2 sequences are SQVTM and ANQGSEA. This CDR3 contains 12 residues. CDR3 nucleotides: TGCAGCGCCTTGGACATTTCCTACGAGCAGTACTTC. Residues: CSALDISYEQYF.

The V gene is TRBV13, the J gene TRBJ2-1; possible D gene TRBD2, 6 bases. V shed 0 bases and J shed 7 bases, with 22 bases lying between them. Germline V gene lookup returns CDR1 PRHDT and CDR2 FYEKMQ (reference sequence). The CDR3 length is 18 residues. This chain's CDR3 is CASSLGLGRRGTGNEQFF. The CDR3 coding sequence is TGTGCCAGCAGCTTAGGTTTAGGCCGGCGGGGAACGGGGAATGAGCAGTTCTTC.

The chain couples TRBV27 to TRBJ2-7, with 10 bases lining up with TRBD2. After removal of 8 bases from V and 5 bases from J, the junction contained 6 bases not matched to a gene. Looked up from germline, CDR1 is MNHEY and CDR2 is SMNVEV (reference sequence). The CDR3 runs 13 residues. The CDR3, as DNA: TGTGCCAGCCGATCTAGCGGGGGAAACGAGCAGTACTTC. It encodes CASRSSGGNEQYF.